The present TCR beta chain was sequenced within a study of cytomegalovirus exposure and HLA in healthy donors. Overall study results and limits: A few chains tied to CMV proved CMV antigen-specific in vitro. Later work found most CMV-associated TCR beta chains apparently HLA-restricted. Researchers counted around 180 TCR beta chains as cytomegalovirus-associated.

The PCR had 60 Vbeta and 13 Jbeta primers. Repertoires were generated with immunoSEQ multiplex PCR, while TCRdb's copy carries only in-frame clones and drops some. The table lists about 200,000 clones, approximately 78% of them singletons. In the case of this clone: Its specificity is unknown.

This clonotype was obtained from a woman aged 40 to 55 in good health and CMV-seronegative. Sequencing used PBMCs.

CDR3 nucleotide sequence: TGTGCCAGCAGCACAAGGACTAGCGGGAGTTATGGCACAGATACGCAGTATTTT. Amino acids: CASSTRTSGSYGTDTQYF. This chain links TRBV7-3 with TRBJ2-3, with TRBD2 matching over 13 bases. CDR1 SGHTA and CDR2 FQGTGA come from the germline V gene. V lost 5 bases, J lost 1 base, and 9 bases stayed unmatched. The CDR3 spans 18 residues. Filled out from reference TRBV7-3 and TRBJ2-3, the complete variable domain reads GAGVSQTPSNKVTEKGKYVELRCDPISGHTALYWYRQSLGQGPEFLIYFQGTGAADDSGLPNDRFFAVRPEGSVSTLKIQRTERGDSAVYLCASSTRTSGSYGTDTQYFGPGTRLTVL.